The clone carrying this T cell receptor (beta chain) was seen a handful of times. The TCR beta CDR3 regions underwent amplification using RNA transcripts as the source. RT-PCR in the first round (using the HTBI primer set) targeted the TCR CDR3. Each CDR3 protein is one row after TCRdb ran MiXCR on the multiplex PCR reads. The sample includes about 600,000 distinct CDR3 sequences, roughly 14% of them seen just once. This sample stems from a study of T cells in Graves' hyperthyroidism and ophthalmopathy. The CDR3 totals 24 residues. With 0 bases removed from V and 4 bases from J, the gap between germline ends came to 36 bases. In germline, CDR1 is MNHNY, CDR2 SVGAGI (reference sequence).

The receptor was derived from a woman aged 45-60 years with Graves' ophthalmopathy. The source material was blood. The chain employs TRBV6-6 and TRBJ1-4, with D possibly being TRBD1 (5 bases). CDR3 residues: CASSYSFGYRTRLRQWGVNEKLFF. CDR3 bases: TGTGCCAGCAGTTACTCGTTCGGATATCGTACCCGATTGCGACAGTGGGGCGTTAATGAAAAACTGTTTTTT.